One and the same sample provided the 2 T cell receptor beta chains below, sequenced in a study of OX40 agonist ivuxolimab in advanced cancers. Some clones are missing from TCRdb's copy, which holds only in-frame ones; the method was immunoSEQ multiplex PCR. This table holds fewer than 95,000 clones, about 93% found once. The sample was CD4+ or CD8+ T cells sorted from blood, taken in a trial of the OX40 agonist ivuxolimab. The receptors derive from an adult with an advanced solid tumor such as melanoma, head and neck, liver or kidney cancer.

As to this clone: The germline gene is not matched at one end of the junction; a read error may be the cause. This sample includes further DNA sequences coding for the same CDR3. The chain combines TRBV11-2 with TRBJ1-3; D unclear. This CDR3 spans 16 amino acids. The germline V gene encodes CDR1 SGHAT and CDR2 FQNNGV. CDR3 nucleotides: TGCGCCAGCAGCTTAGAGCGTCCGAGCTCTGGAAACACCATATATTTT. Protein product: CASSLERPSSGNTIYF.

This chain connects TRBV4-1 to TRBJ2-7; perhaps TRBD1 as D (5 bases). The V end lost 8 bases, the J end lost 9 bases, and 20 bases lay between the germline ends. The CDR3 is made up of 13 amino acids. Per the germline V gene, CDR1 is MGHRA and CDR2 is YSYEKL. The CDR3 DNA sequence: TGCGCCAGCGGGGCGGCCTCCTACGAAAGGCAGTACTTC. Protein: CASGAASYERQYF.